Listed below are T cell receptor beta chains from one sample, sequenced in a study of immune evolution from preneoplasia to lung adenocarcinoma. Assay: immunoSEQ multiplex PCR; the TCRdb copy retains only in-frame clones and omits some. The sample records tens of thousands of clones, approximately 71% being singletons. Sequenced: FFPE invasive lung adenocarcinoma tissue. These TCRs come from a person between 55 and 69 years old with lung adenocarcinoma. Both conserved end residues are part of each CDR3. The D gene is left open where the match is weak. Clone size appears in some rows only: once, few, many, or a class for an expanded clone.

size,V,D,J,DNA,CDR3
NA,TRBV19,NA,TRBJ2-6,TGTGCCAGTAGATCAATGGTGACCCAATCCCTCTCTGGGGCCAACGTCCTGACTTTC,CASRSMVTQSLSGANVLTF
NA,TRBV27,NA,TRBJ2-5,TGTGCCAGCAGTCCATACCGGTACCAAGAGACCCAGTACTTC,CASSPYRYQETQYF
NA,TRBV29-1,TRBD2,TRBJ2-2,TGCAGCGTCGGACAGGGACTAGCGGGAGGGGCCACCGGGGAGCTGTTTTTT,CSVGQGLAGGATGELFF
NA,TRBV6-1,NA,TRBJ1-1,TGTGCCAGCAGGGCCGGGACGGTGTTGTCCACTGAAGCTTTCTTT,CASRAGTVLSTEAFF
NA,TRBV28,TRBD1,TRBJ2-7,TGTGCCAGCAGTTTCCTGGGACAGGGGGCGGCAGCGCAGTACTTC,CASSFLGQGAAAQYF
large,TRBV7-9,NA,TRBJ2-7,TGTGCCAGCAGCTTAAGTGTGGGGACGGCCTCCTACGAGCAGTACTTC,CASSLSVGTASYEQYF
NA,TRBV10-1,TRBD2,TRBJ2-1,TGCGCCAGCAGCCGCTCGGGACTAGCGGGAGGGCTTTACAATGAGCAGTTCTTC,CASSRSGLAGGLYNEQFF
NA,TRBV7-9,TRBD1,TRBJ2-1,TGTGCCAGCAGCCCCTGGGGGACAGGGACTCCCTACAATGAGCAGTTCTTC,CASSPWGTGTPYNEQFF
few,TRBV19,NA,TRBJ2-6,TGTGCCAGTAGCCGGGGGCCCGTCGTCTCTGGGGCCAACGTCCTGACTTTC,CASSRGPVVSGANVLTF
NA,TRBV6-5,NA,TRBJ1-2,TGTGCCAGCAGTTGGGACAACTATGGCTACACCTTC,CASSWDNYGYTF
NA,TRBV2,NA,TRBJ1-4,TGTGCCAACGTAAGGAATGTTGGTGAAAAACTGTTTTTT,CANVRNVGEKLFF
NA,TRBV19,NA,TRBJ1-5,TGTGCCAGTAGTCCTAACCGAGATCAGCCCCAGCATTTT,CASSPNRDQPQHF
NA,TRBV29-1,NA,TRBJ2-7,TGCAGCGTTACGGACGTGAAGTACGAGCAGTACTTC,CSVTDVKYEQYF
NA,TRBV5-1,TRBD2,TRBJ2-1,TGCGCCAGCAGCTTGGGCGGACTAGCGGGAGGGCGGCGCAATGAGCAGTTCTTC,CASSLGGLAGGRRNEQFF
NA,TRBV5-1,NA,TRBJ2-1,TGCGCCAGCAGCTCGGGAAACAATGAGCAGTTCTTC,CASSSGNNEQFF
few,TRBV7-6,TRBD2,TRBJ2-1,TGTGCCAGCAGCTTAGCGTTAGCGGGAGCCAATGAGCAGTTCTTC,CASSLALAGANEQFF
NA,TRBV4-1,NA,TRBJ2-7,TGCGCCAGCAGCCCCCGAGGGGGGGGGACCCAGGGGGCCTACGAGCAGTACTTC,CASSPRGGGTQGAYEQYF
NA,TRBV12-1,NA,TRBJ2-7,TGTGCCAGCAGCCCCCAAGGGGAGCAGTACTTC,CASSPQGEQYF
NA,TRBV28,NA,TRBJ1-4,TGTGCCAGCAGTTCTCCGGCGGCAACTAATGAAAAACTGTTTTTT,CASSSPAATNEKLFF
NA,TRBV5-8,NA,TRBJ2-2,TGTGCCAGCAGCACCCGGACAGCGATCACCGGGGAGCTGTTTTTT,CASSTRTAITGELFF
few,TRBV6-1,NA,TRBJ2-7,TGTGCCAGCAGTGACCGATACGAGCAGTACTTC,CASSDRYEQYF
few,TRBV28,TRBD2,TRBJ2-3,TGTGCCAGCAGTTCATCTAGCGGGACCAGCACAGATACGCAGTATTTT,CASSSSSGTSTDTQYF
NA,TRBV10-3,TRBD1,TRBJ1-2,TGTGCCATCAGTGGGGACAGGGTCTATGGCTACACCTTC,CAISGDRVYGYTF
NA,TRBV11-2,NA,TRBJ2-1,TGTGCCAGCAGCTTAGGGGTTTCCAGGGAGCAGTTCTTC,CASSLGVSREQFF
NA,TRBV5-1,TRBD1,TRBJ1-1,TGCGCCAGCAGCTCGGGGGACAGGGGCATGAACACTGAAGCTTTCTTT,CASSSGDRGMNTEAFF
NA,TRBV6-1,NA,TRBJ1-5,TGTGCCAGCAGTGACAGAACCAATCAGCCCCAGCATTTT,CASSDRTNQPQHF
once,TRBV5-5,NA,TRBJ2-7,TGTGCCAGCAGCGTAACCGGGACAACCTACGAGCAGTACTTC,CASSVTGTTYEQYF
NA,TRBV12-5,NA,TRBJ1-2,TGTGCTAGTGGCCATCAGACCTCCTATGGCTACACCTTC,CASGHQTSYGYTF
NA,TRBV29-1,TRBD1,TRBJ1-2,TGCAGCGGGGGACAGGACTCTGGCTACACCTTC,CSGGQDSGYTF
NA,TRBV4-2,TRBD2,TRBJ2-1,TGTGCCAGCAGCCAAGAAGGTCTAGCGGGAGGGCCATTCAATGAGCAGTTCTTC,CASSQEGLAGGPFNEQFF
NA,TRBV5-1,NA,TRBJ2-3,TGCGCCAGCTCGGCGGCTGACACAGATACGCAGTATTTT,CASSAADTDTQYF
medium-sized,TRBV4-1,NA,TRBJ2-7,TGCGCCAGCAGCCAAGTCGGGGTGTCCTACGAGCAGTACTTC,CASSQVGVSYEQYF
NA,TRBV19,NA,TRBJ2-1,TGTGCCAGTAGTATCAGGGGTCCAAGCTCCTACAATGAGCAGTTCTTC,CASSIRGPSSYNEQFF
NA,TRBV9,NA,TRBJ2-1,TGTGCCAGCCAGAGACCCGGGTCCACGAATGAGCAGTTCTTC,CASQRPGSTNEQFF
NA,TRBV7-8,NA,TRBJ1-5,TGTGCCAGCAGCATGACCCCTCAGCCCCAGCATTTT,CASSMTPQPQHF
NA,TRBV27,TRBD1,TRBJ2-5,TGTGCCAGCAGTTTATGGGGGGCAGGGGGCCCGTCCGAGGAGACCCAGTACTTC,CASSLWGAGGPSEETQYF
NA,TRBV19,NA,TRBJ1-2,TGTGCCAGTAGTATAGATACGAGGGGGGCCGGCGGCTACACCTTC,CASSIDTRGAGGYTF
NA,TRBV5-5,TRBD1,TRBJ2-7,TGTGCCAGCAGCTTTCGGACAGGAGAAGCCTACGAGCAGTACTTC,CASSFRTGEAYEQYF
NA,TRBV11-3,TRBD1,TRBJ2-7,TGTGCCAGCAGCAGGAGCAGGGGGCGATACGAGCAGTACTTC,CASSRSRGRYEQYF